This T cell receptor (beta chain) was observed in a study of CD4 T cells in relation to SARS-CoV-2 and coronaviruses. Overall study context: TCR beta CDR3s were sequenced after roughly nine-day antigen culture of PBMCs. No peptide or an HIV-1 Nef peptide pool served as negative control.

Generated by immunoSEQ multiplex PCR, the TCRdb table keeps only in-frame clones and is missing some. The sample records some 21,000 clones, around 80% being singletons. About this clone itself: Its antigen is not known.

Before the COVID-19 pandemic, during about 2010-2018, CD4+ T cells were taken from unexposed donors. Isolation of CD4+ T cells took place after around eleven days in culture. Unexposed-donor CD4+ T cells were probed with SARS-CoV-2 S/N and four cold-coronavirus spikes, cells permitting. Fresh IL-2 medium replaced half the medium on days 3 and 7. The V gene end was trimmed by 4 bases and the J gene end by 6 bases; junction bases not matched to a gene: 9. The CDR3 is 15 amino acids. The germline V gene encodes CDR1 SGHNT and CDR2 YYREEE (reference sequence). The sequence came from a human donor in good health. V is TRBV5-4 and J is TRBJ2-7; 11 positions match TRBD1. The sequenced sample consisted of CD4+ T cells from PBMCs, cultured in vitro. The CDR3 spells CASSLGDRGYLEQYF. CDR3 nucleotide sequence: TGTGCCAGCAGCCTGGGGGACAGGGGGTACCTCGAGCAGTACTTC.